In this sample, the clone carrying this T cell receptor (beta chain) turned up a few times. The CDR3 covers 15 residues. V lost 3 bases, J lost 0 bases, and 9 bases lay in between. The germline CDR1 and CDR2 sequences are LGHDT and YNNKEL (reference sequence). The record originates from a study of blood T cell repertoires in COVID-19. Study-wide context: The United States, Italy and Spain supplied acute and convalescent COVID-19 samples. PBMCs, B-cell-depleted T cells, or T cells provided the cDNA or gDNA that made up the material.

In the original processing: Reference gene primer amplification yielded estimated nucleated cell counts. Sequenced by immunoSEQ multiplex PCR; TCRdb stores in-frame clones only, minus some. D and trimming come from the DNA, and the V and J calls and clone size come from that table. The table has fewer than 55,000 clones, 68% seen once. This receptor was identified in a woman in her 70s with acute or convalescent COVID-19. The gene calls are TRBV3-1 (or the pseudogene TRBV3-2) and TRBJ2-1, with a tentative D call TRBD1 (5 bases). Material: peripheral blood. The CDR3 spells CASSHRVSSYNEQFF. The CDR3 bases are TGTGCCAGCAGCCACAGGGTTAGCTCCTACAATGAGCAGTTCTTC.